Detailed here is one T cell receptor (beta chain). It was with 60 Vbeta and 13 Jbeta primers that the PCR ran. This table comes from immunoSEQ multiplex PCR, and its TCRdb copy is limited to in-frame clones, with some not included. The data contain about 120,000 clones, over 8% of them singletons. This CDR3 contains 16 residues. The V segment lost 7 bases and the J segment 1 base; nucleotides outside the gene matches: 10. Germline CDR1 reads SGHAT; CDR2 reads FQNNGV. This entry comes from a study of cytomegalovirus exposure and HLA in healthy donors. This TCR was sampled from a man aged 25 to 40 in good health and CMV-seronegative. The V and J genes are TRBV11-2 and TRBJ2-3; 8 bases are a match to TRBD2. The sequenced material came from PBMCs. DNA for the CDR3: TGTGCCAGCAAACCCTTAGCGGGACGGGGCACAGATACGCAGTATTTT. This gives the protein CASKPLAGRGTDTQYF.